This T cell receptor beta chain was identified during a study of blood T cell repertoires in COVID-19. V was cut by 4 bases and J by 3 bases, with 18 bases left in between. CDR1 and CDR2 from the germline V gene are LGHDT and YNNKEL (reference sequence). CDR3 length: 16 amino acids. Here immunoSEQ multiplex PCR was the method, and the copy in TCRdb shows in-frame clones only, minus some. This table has some 330,000 clones, roughly 86% appearing once. Sequencing was performed on PBMCs or T cells enriched from blood (not recorded which). V usage is TRBV3-1 (or the pseudogene TRBV3-2) and J usage is TRBJ1-2, with a possible D match to TRBD1 (6 bases). This receptor was obtained from a man aged 40-50 years in a cohort exposed to, infected with or recovered from COVID-19 (not recorded which). The CDR3 protein is CASSPLQHPGDYGYTF. CDR3 bases: TGTGCCAGCAGCCCACTTCAACACCCAGGGGACTATGGCTACACCTTC.